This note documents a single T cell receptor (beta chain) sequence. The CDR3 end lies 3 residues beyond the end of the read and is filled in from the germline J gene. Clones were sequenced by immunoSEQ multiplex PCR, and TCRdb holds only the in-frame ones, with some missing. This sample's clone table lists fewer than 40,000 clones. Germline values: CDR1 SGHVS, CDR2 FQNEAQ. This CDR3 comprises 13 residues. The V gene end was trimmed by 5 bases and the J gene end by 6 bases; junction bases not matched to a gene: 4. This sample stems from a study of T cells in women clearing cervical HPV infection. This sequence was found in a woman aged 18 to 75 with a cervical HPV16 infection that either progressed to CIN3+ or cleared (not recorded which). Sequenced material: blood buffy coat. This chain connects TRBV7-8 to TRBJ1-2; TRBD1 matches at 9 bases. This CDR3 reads CASSPGTGNGYTF. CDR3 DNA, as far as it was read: TGTGCCAGCAGCCCGGGGACAGGGAATGGC.